This T cell receptor beta chain was recorded in a study of beta chain features in type 1 diabetes (dated by TCRdb to the late 2010s). The study in broad terms: Mean age, gender distribution, total cell number and subset yield did not differ between patients and healthy donors. A total of roughly 100 million sorted cells were examined across all samples, and the number of cells per subset was strongly correlated with RNA yield. The study compared the TCRB repertoires of sorted circulating CD4+ T cell subsets in recently diagnosed type 1 diabetes patients with those in matched healthy donors. Regulatory and stem cell-like memory subsets were isolated from only 8 patients and 8 healthy donors, whereas naive and central memory subsets came from all 28 donors.

Worth noting for this clone: The target of this receptor is not known. No base qualities exist here, and no much larger clone lies one base off it.

Study-wide conclusions, independent of this receptor: At VDJ recombination sites, patients with type 1 diabetes made fewer insertions and deleted more nucleotides, a pattern implying thymic rearrangement abnormalities. Shorter templates might have been favored by PCR, but patient and control samples were amplified and corrected together, so both groups would have been affected equally by any skew. Only small numbers of individuals were included in the HLA sub-analyses, which left unresolved whether HLA type had any influence on TCRB rearrangement. Because cDNA was sequenced instead of genomic DNA, highly expressing activated cells could be over-represented, though the groups showed no difference in activation or CD3 levels. A moderate but significant shortening of TCRB CDR3 length was observed in type 1 diabetes patients in all four CD4+ subsets. Naive, central memory and regulatory TCRB repertoires appeared more similar among patients than among healthy donors.

Each donor gave one peripheral blood draw, approximately 100 mL on average, collected into heparinised tubes. Naive, central memory, regulatory and stem cell-like memory CD4+ T cells were sorted on a BD FACSAria II using a panel including CD45RO, CCR7, CD25, CD127, CD95 and CD27. All sorted populations exceeded 98% purity. Right away, PBMCs were isolated by Lymphoprep density gradient centrifugation and were stained directly, with no culture step. So that batch effects would be minimized, each experiment stained and sorted samples in pairs, pairing one healthy donor with one patient. The entire amount of isolated RNA was reverse transcribed using the High Capacity cDNA Reverse Transcription Kit, so the sequenced TCRB transcripts were expressed ones. Naive, central memory and regulatory T cell samples underwent deep immunoSEQ sequencing, averaging roughly 3.5 million total reads per sample. Sorted cells were lysed in RLT buffer, and RNA was extracted using DNase-treated RNeasy Micro or Mini kits according to cell number. To prevent cross-contamination, every cell subset was processed on its own, while patient and healthy donor samples were processed together. The immunoSEQ multiplex PCR was used to amplify TCRB sequences from cDNA, generating 87-bp fragments that spanned the CDR3 region. The amplicons were sequenced using the Illumina HiSeq platform. The published analysis was carried out like this. PCR bias was computationally corrected using synthetic template baselines, reads within Hamming distance 2 were collapsed, and singletons that could not be merged were discarded. Reads were aligned against IMGT so that V, D and J genes, CDR3 length and insertions or deletions at six rearrangement sites could be assigned. Clonotype counts were normalized to sorted cell number within each subset before computing true diversity and Gini coefficients with the tcR R package. The overlap coefficient, calculated on TCRB nucleotide sequences, was used to quantify repertoire sharing. Out-of-frame TCRB sequences from naive cells were analyzed to stand in for the pre-selection repertoire. Entries here come from immuneACCESS through TCRdb and include only in-frame sequences with V and J called. Some clones fail to appear in such tables; in the studies checked, an unresolved V gene covers under half of the shortfall, and the cause of the remainder is unknown. That table gives V, J and clone size, and the DNA gave D and trimming. A total of roughly 700,000 clones appear in this sample, 13% of them only once. The top ten constitute approximately 0.02% of the sample.

Compared with germline, V lacks 3 bases and J lacks 3 bases; bases without a gene match: 10. The germline V gene sets CDR1 to SGHRS and CDR2 to YFSETQ. Inclusive of the bounding cysteine and phenylalanine, the CDR3 is 16 residues long. Only the CDR3 part of the read is kept: 48 bases, read in frame from the first base. Sequenced: naive CD4+ T cells from blood. The cell subset or site label here, explained by the study, means: true naive CD4+ T cells. The TCR comes from a man younger than 30 with type 1 diabetes. Recombination joined TRBV5-1 with TRBJ1-1, and 8 junctional nucleotides match TRBD1. In nucleotide form, the sequence is TGCGCCAGCAGCTCCGGACAGGGTTATTCATACACTGAAGCTTTCTTT. It codes for CASSSGQGYSYTEAFF.